Below are 27 T cell receptor beta chains sequenced from a single sample in a study of blood T cell repertoires in COVID-19. The protocol was immunoSEQ multiplex PCR, while the TCRdb copy is restricted to in-frame clones and leaves out a portion. The data contain 390,000 or so clones, about 89% of them singletons. The sample was peripheral blood. Receptors originate from a woman in her twenties or thirties with COVID-19, enrolled during active disease.

This clone was observed many times. The J gene is TRBJ1-5, the V gene TRBV19; D is undetermined. Germline V gene sequence: CDR1 LNHDA, CDR2 SQIVND (reference sequence). This CDR3 is 13 amino acids long. V was trimmed by 5 bases and J by 4 bases, leaving 9 bases between them. The chain's CDR3 is CASSWAGNQPQHF. CDR3 coding DNA: TGTGCCAGTAGTTGGGCAGGTAATCAGCCCCAGCATTTT.

J is TRBJ2-3 and V is TRBV21-1; TRBD1, the table's D call, was not compared with the DNA. TRBV21-1 is a recognized pseudogene. The CDR3 covers 19 residues. The CDR3 nucleotides read TGTGCCAGCAGCAAAGACGGTTTAGGGGTACCCCCTTTCACAGATACGCAGTATTTT. Its translation: CASSKDGLGVPPFTDTQYF.

In DNA, the CDR3 is TGTGCCATCAGTGAGTCAGTAGGGGCCGATCAGCCCCAGCATTTT. This codes for CAISESVGADQPQHF. The chain carries TRBV10-3 and TRBJ1-5; the D gene is possibly TRBD1 (5 bases). In germline, CDR1 is ENHRY, CDR2 SYGVKD. CDR3 length: 15 amino acids. V was shortened by 0 bases and J by 5 bases, with 11 bases between the two germline ends.

This clone was counted a single time. V is TRBV11-3 and J is TRBJ1-1, with D unclear. Between the trimmed V and J ends, which lost 0 bases and 1 base, there was a span of 3 bases. CDR3 length: 13 residues. In germline, CDR1 is SGHNT, CDR2 YENEEA. The CDR3 here is CASSLDSNTEAFF. As DNA, the CDR3 is TGTGCCAGCAGCTTAGACTCGAACACTGAAGCTTTCTTT.

This sequence joins TRBV6-2 or TRBV6-3 and TRBJ2-7; a weak D match, TRBD1 (5 bases). V lost 5 bases, J lost 3 bases, and 11 bases lay in between. Looked up from germline, CDR1 is MNHEY and CDR2 is SVGEGT. CDR3 length equals 13 residues. The CDR3 nucleotides are TGTGCCAGCAGTCACGACAGAGGCTACGAGCAGTACGTC. The encoded protein is CASSHDRGYEQYV.

There are a few counts of this clone. The gene calls are TRBV30 and TRBJ1-4, with a possible D match to TRBD1 (5 bases). The germline CDR1 and CDR2 sequences are GTSNPN and SVGIG (reference sequence). V was cut by 6 bases and J by 6 bases, with 17 bases left in between. The CDR3 contains 14 residues. The CDR3: CACLPGTADEKLFF. DNA of the CDR3: TGTGCCTGCCTTCCCGGGACTGCGGATGAAAAACTGTTTTTT.

The chain recombines TRBV18 with TRBJ2-1; 9 bases are a match to TRBD2. The CDR3 sequence is 16 residues long. From germline, CDR1 is KGHSH and CDR2 LQKENI. The V and J ends lost 3 bases and 1 base, in that order; junction bases with no gene match: 4. The CDR3 reads CASSPMLAGSYNEQFF. Here the CDR3 DNA reads TGTGCCAGCTCACCCATGCTAGCGGGGTCCTACAATGAGCAGTTCTTC.

The chain employs TRBV9 and TRBJ1-4, with 7 bases lining up with TRBD1. V dropped 3 bases and J dropped 4; count of bases not matched to a gene: 6. Germline CDR1 reads SGDLS; CDR2 reads YYNGEE. The CDR3 is made up of 15 amino acids. The CDR3: CASSGSGQVNEKLFF. For the CDR3, the DNA is TGTGCCAGCAGCGGATCAGGACAGGTTAATGAAAAACTGTTTTTT.

The chain has TRBV9 and TRBJ2-7; a possible D gene is TRBD1 (7 bases). CDR1 and CDR2 from the germline V gene are SGDLS and YYNGEE. V lost 4 bases to trimming and J lost 2 bases, with 19 bases between them. CDR3 length: 16 amino acids. CDR3 amino acids: CASSPQVRRGAYEQYV. CDR3 bases: TGTGCCAGCAGCCCACAAGTACGCAGGGGGGCCTACGAGCAGTACGTC.

The chain is built from TRBV11-2 and TRBJ2-2; D is possibly TRBD1 (5 bases). CDR3 length: 15 residues. Trimming removed 6 bases from V and 1 base from J, with 12 bases in between. The V gene's germline CDR1 is SGHAT and CDR2 FQNNGV. The CDR3, as DNA: TGTGCCAGCAGGGTAAAGGGGAAGAACACCGGGGAGCTGTTTTTT. This encodes CASRVKGKNTGELFF.

A single count supports this clone. V usage is TRBV4-3 and J usage is TRBJ2-3; 7 positions match TRBD1. Germline-derived CDR1 and CDR2 are LGHNA and YSLEER. This CDR3 spans 18 amino acids. V shed 1 base, J shed 2 bases, and the junction held 12 bases outside the gene matches. The CDR3 region is CASSQGKTGTASTDTQYF. Written as DNA, the CDR3 is TGCGCCAGCAGCCAAGGGAAAACCGGGACAGCGTCCACAGATACGCAGTATTTT.

This clone was found once. V is TRBV11-2 and J is TRBJ2-7, with TRBD1 matching over 9 bases. CDR1 is SGHAT and CDR2 is FQNNGV in the germline V gene. J was trimmed by 5 bases and V by 1 base; bases with no gene match: 9. The CDR3 consists of 16 residues. CDR3 DNA sequence: TGTGCCAGCAGCTTAGGCCCCAGAACAGGGGGCCACGAGCAGTACTTC. Translating it yields CASSLGPRTGGHEQYF.

J is TRBJ1-1 and V is TRBV3-1 (or the pseudogene TRBV3-2), with D perhaps matching TRBD1 (6 bases). CDR3 length: 12 residues. V lost 3 bases, J lost 11 bases, and 13 bases lay in between. Germline CDR1 LGHDT, CDR2 YNNKEL (reference sequence). The CDR3 sequence is CASSQADRLAFF. In DNA form, the CDR3 reads TGTGCCAGCAGCCAGGCAGACAGGTTGGCTTTCTTT.

The chain employs TRBV4-3 and TRBJ1-3, with a possible D match to TRBD1 (5 bases). CDR1 and CDR2 (germline): LGHNA, YSLEER. The CDR3 extends over 15 amino acids. V lost 4 bases, J lost 2 bases, and 12 bases lay in between. Written as DNA, the CDR3 is TGCGCCAGCAGCCCTGGTGGGACTCCTGGAAACACCATATATTTT. This gives the protein CASSPGGTPGNTIYF.

The rearrangement uses TRBV6-6 and TRBJ2-2; D is perhaps TRBD1 (5 bases). Germline V CDR1 and CDR2: MNHNY, SVGAGI (reference sequence). Trimming shortened V by 5 bases and J by 3 bases, and 13 bases separated the two germline ends. The CDR3 consists of 15 residues. The CDR3 sequence: CASSRTDTYTGELFF. CDR3 bases: TGTGCCAGCAGTCGAACGGACACCTACACCGGGGAGCTGTTTTTT.

This clone came up once. The V and J genes are TRBV10-3 and TRBJ2-5; TRBD1 agrees at 11 bases. The CDR3 is 15 amino acids. The J segment lost 0 bases and the V segment lost 6 bases, leaving 3 bases of the junction unmatched. Germline lookup yields CDR1 ENHRY and CDR2 SYGVKD. The CDR3 sequence is CAIRSGQGDQETQYF. The DNA for the CDR3 is TGTGCCATCAGATCGGGACAGGGGGACCAAGAGACCCAGTACTTC.

There are a few counts of this clone. V usage is TRBV2 and J usage is TRBJ2-1; a weak D match, TRBD1 (6 bases). Trimming took 7 bases from V and 10 from J, leaving 14 bases between them. Germline V lookup: CDR1 SNHLY, CDR2 FYNNEI. The CDR3 has 12 residues. The DNA for the CDR3 is TGTGCCAGCAAATTGACAGGCAGGGAGCAGTTCTTC. Translated: CASKLTGREQFF.

This clone was detected once. The chain has TRBV18 and TRBJ2-5; D might be TRBD2 (6 bases). The CDR3 has 13 residues. Germline CDR1 reads KGHSH; CDR2 reads LQKENI. The V and J ends lost 2 bases and 3 bases respectively, with 7 bases between them. The CDR3 nucleotides are TGTGCCAGCTCACCAGGGGAGGAAGAGACCCAGTACTTC. It translates to CASSPGEEETQYF.

This clone was detected only a few times. The V and J genes are TRBV7-2 and TRBJ2-5; 11 positions match TRBD2. The CDR3 totals 15 residues. V was pared by 5 bases and J by 5 bases, with 7 bases of the junction left unmatched. Germline assignment: CDR1 SGHTA and CDR2 FQGNSA. For the CDR3, the DNA is TGTGCCAGCAGCCCACTAGCGGGGGAATGGGAGACCCAGTACTTC. Encoded protein: CASSPLAGEWETQYF. Combining the CDR3 with reference TRBV7-2 and TRBJ2-5 gives the whole variable domain GAGVSQSPSNKVTEKGKDVELRCDPISGHTALYWYRQSLGQGLEFLIYFQGNSAPDKSGLPSDRFSAERTGGSVSTLTIQRTQQEDSAVYLCASSPLAGEWETQYFGPGTRLLVL.

The chain has TRBV9 and TRBJ1-1, with 9 bases fitting TRBD1. V shed 8 bases and J 5 bases; nucleotides not matched to a gene: 1. This CDR3 is 11 amino acids long. Germline values: CDR1 SGDLS, CDR2 YYNGEE. The CDR3 sequence: CASGTGTEAFF. CDR3 DNA sequence: TGTGCCAGTGGGACAGGGACTGAAGCTTTCTTT.

CDR3 amino acids: CASSVALSVAGAYNEQFF. CDR3 DNA: TGTGCCAGCAGCGTAGCTTTATCAGTAGCGGGAGCTTACAATGAGCAGTTCTTC. The V call is TRBV9, the J call TRBJ2-1; 9 positions match TRBD2. The CDR3 contains 18 residues. Looked up from germline, CDR1 is SGDLS and CDR2 is YYNGEE. The J segment lost 4 bases and the V segment lost 0 bases, leaving 11 bases of the junction unmatched. Variable domain in full (rest from reference TRBV9 and TRBJ2-1): DSGVTQTPKHLITATGQRVTLRCSPRSGDLSVYWYQQSLDQGLQFLIQYYNGEERAKGNILERFSAQQFPDLHSELNLSSLELGDSALYFCASSVALSVAGAYNEQFFGPGTRLTVL.

The chain employs TRBV18 and TRBJ2-3; no clear D gene. The CDR3 is 14 residues long. V was shortened by 5 bases and J by 0 bases, with 9 bases between the two germline ends. Germline CDR1 and CDR2: KGHSH and LQKENI. Here the CDR3 DNA reads TGTGCCAGCTCATTCTCGACTAGCACAGATACGCAGTATTTT. It yields the protein CASSFSTSTDTQYF.

This chain connects TRBV3-1 (or the pseudogene TRBV3-2) to TRBJ2-7; 9 bases align to TRBD2. The CDR3 totals 15 residues. Germline CDR1 is LGHDT and CDR2 is YNNKEL (reference sequence). J was trimmed by 12 bases and V by 0 bases; bases with no gene match: 12. CDR3 in amino acids: CASSQDRVAGAETYF. The CDR3 DNA sequence: TGTGCCAGCAGCCAAGATCGGGTAGCGGGGGCAGAAACGTACTTC.

The chain is built from TRBV4-1 and TRBJ1-2; possibly TRBD1 for D (6 bases). This CDR3 has 14 amino acids. Germline loops: CDR1 MGHRA, CDR2 YSYEKL. Trimming left V 2 bases short and J 6 bases short, with 13 bases between. The CDR3 DNA follows: TGCGCCAGCAGCCAAACAACAGGGAGAAATGGCTACACCTTC. Amino acids: CASSQTTGRNGYTF.

This chain connects TRBV24-1 to TRBJ2-2; tentative D call: TRBD1 (6 bases). This CDR3 has 13 residues. The germline V and J ends were trimmed by 9 bases and 6 bases, with 13 bases remaining between them. Germline V lookup: CDR1 KGHDR, CDR2 SFDVKD. This CDR3 reads CATAARGAGELFF. The CDR3 bases are TGTGCCACCGCGGCCAGGGGTGCCGGGGAGCTGTTTTTT.

This clone was counted between two and nine times. The genes are TRBV19 and TRBJ1-1; D uncertain. The V end lost 5 bases, the J end lost 3 bases, and 7 bases lay between the germline ends. The germline V gene has CDR1 LNHDA and CDR2 SQIVND (reference sequence). This CDR3 is 12 amino acids long. The CDR3 DNA reads TGTGCCAGTAGTCTTTCGGACACTGAAGCTTTCTTT. This gives the protein CASSLSDTEAFF.

This chain uses TRBV9 with TRBJ1-1, with no clear D. Germline V lookup: CDR1 SGDLS, CDR2 YYNGEE. Trimming stripped 3 bases from V and 1 base from J, with 10 bases between. The CDR3 covers 14 residues. As DNA, the CDR3 is TGTGCCAGCAGCGACGGGAGACAGAACACTGAAGCTTTCTTT. Protein product: CASSDGRQNTEAFF.